The clone carrying this T cell receptor beta chain was observed a handful of times. Two oligonucleotides, mixed equimolar, formed the beta constant-region primer covering TRBC1 and TRBC2. Each CDR3 protein is one row after TCRdb ran MiXCR on the UMI-ligation and nested PCR reads. The sample holds some 100,000 distinct CDR3 sequences, roughly 7.3% seen once. The data were taken from a study of naive and memory T cell subsets. The CDR3 sequence is 15 residues long. Deletions cut 4 bases from V and 3 bases from J, with 15 bases between. Germline CDR1 is KGHSH and CDR2 is LQKENI. This TCR was sampled from a human donor in good health. The chain recombines TRBV18 with TRBJ1-2; D gene uncertain. Material: central memory CD4+ T cells from blood. CDR3 loop: CASSQDLTFDYGYTF. CDR3 DNA: TGTGCCAGCTCACAGGACTTGACCTTTGACTATGGCTACACCTTC.